This T cell receptor (beta chain) was identified in a study of cytomegalovirus exposure and HLA in healthy donors. Germline assignment: CDR1 LGHNA and CDR2 YNFKEQ. There are 15 residues in the CDR3. The trim removed 1 base at V and 2 bases at J, leaving 2 bases unmatched. PCR was performed using 60 Vbeta and 13 Jbeta primers. The repertoire was sequenced with immunoSEQ multiplex PCR; TCRdb's copy has only in-frame clones and lacks some. Found here are about 100,000 clones, approximately 75% of them singletons; the top ten hold approximately 2.1%. About this clone: What it binds is unknown.

Overall study findings and caveats: In a later analysis, CMV-associated beta chains were mostly HLA-associated, it appeared.

The sample was PBMCs. The receptor was derived from a woman aged 40 to 55 in good health and CMV-seronegative. V and J are TRBV4-2 and TRBJ2-7, with TRBD1 identical over 10 bases. The CDR3 DNA reads TGTGCCAGCAGCCAAGGGACAGGGGGTACCTACGAGCAGTACTTC. Its protein is CASSQGTGGTYEQYF.